This section outlines one T cell receptor (beta chain) sequence together with its context. Its target is not known. This CDR3 contains 15 residues. Looked up from germline, CDR1 is KGHSH and CDR2 is LQKENI. V dropped 9 bases and J dropped 0 bases, with 15 bases sitting between them. The sample originates from a study of cytomegalovirus exposure and HLA in healthy donors. Study results and limitations: It was 150 or so TCR beta chains that were listed as cytomegalovirus-associated.

Both 60 Vbeta primers and 13 Jbeta primers went into the PCR. Only in-frame clones appear in the TCRdb table, and some are missing; sequencing was by immunoSEQ multiplex PCR. The sample shows some 120,000 clones, 72% of them seen only once. The genes are TRBV18 and TRBJ1-3; weak D call: TRBD1 (6 bases). Sequencing input: PBMCs. The clonotype originates from a man aged 30-40 years in good health and CMV-seronegative. CDR3 sequence (DNA): TGTGCCAGTCCCTCGACAGGAAACTCTGGAAACACCATATATTTT. Translation gives CASPSTGNSGNTIYF.